Sequencing of this T cell receptor (beta chain) was carried out in a study of T cells in Graves' hyperthyroidism and ophthalmopathy. Study-wide background: Upon initial diagnosis and before any treatment, peripheral blood was collected. General study results and limits: Appearing also in blood were most of the thyroid clonotypes expanded above 0.001.

Germline V gene sequence: CDR1 SGHTA, CDR2 FQGNSA. CDR3 length equals 15 residues. TCR beta CDR3 region amplification was performed from RNA transcripts. Carried out on the TCR CDR3, a first-round RT-PCR used the HTBI primer set. Each CDR3 protein is one row after TCRdb ran MiXCR on the multiplex PCR reads. Of hundreds of thousands of distinct CDR3 sequences in the sample, over 35% were seen once. Comments on this clonotype: Antigen specificity is unknown. A junction end diverges from the germline sequence, so it may reflect a read error.

Those patients with uncontrolled infection, other autoimmune disease, pregnancy or lactation were excluded. The chain couples TRBV7-2 to TRBJ1-1; 8 nucleotides match TRBD1. Sequences were obtained from blood. This receptor was obtained from a man aged 18 to 30 with Graves' hyperthyroidism. The CDR3 reads CASTLTRDRLTEAFF. The CDR3 bases are TGTGCCAGCACCTTAACCCGGGACAGGCTCACTGAAGCTTTCTTT. Looking up the rest from reference TRBV7-2 and TRBJ1-1 gives the full variable domain: GAGVSQSPSNKVTEKGKDVELRCDPISGHTALYWYRQSLGQGLEFLIYFQGNSAPDKSGLPSDRFSAERTGGSVSTLTIQRTQQEDSAVYLCASTLTRDRLTEAFFGQGTRLTVV.